The 32 T cell receptor beta chains presented below share a single source sample, sequenced in a study of siplizumab effects on memory and regulatory T cells. Sequenced by immunoSEQ multiplex PCR; TCRdb stores in-frame clones only, minus some. This table holds 65,000 to 70,000 clones, over 75% found once. Specimen: Tregs sorted from blood. These receptors were taken from a human donor in good health.

Notes on this clone: Other DNA sequences in the same sample also yield this CDR3. CDR3 sequence (DNA): TGTGCCACCAGCAGAGATAGCCTGGCACACAATGAGCAGTTCTTC. This codes for CATSRDSLAHNEQFF. The chain is built from TRBV15 and TRBJ2-1; no reliable D call. The CDR3 sequence is 15 residues long. Germline CDR1 LNHNV, CDR2 YYDKDF (reference sequence). The V and J ends lost 0 bases and 5 bases respectively, with 11 bases between them.

V gene TRBV7-9 combines with J gene TRBJ1-2; D call uncertain. From germline, CDR1 is SEHNR and CDR2 FQNEAQ (reference sequence). This CDR3 is 12 amino acids long. V lost 1 base, J lost 4 bases, and 4 bases lay in between. CDR3 sequence: CASSLGAYGYTF. The CDR3 DNA sequence: TGTGCCAGCAGCTTAGGGGCCTATGGCTACACCTTC.

CDR3 nucleotide sequence: TGTGCCAGCAGCTTATCAGCAAGAGAGACCACCGGGGAGCTGTTTTTT. Translation: CASSLSARETTGELFF. The chain joins TRBV7-9 to TRBJ2-2; D remains unclear. Germline-derived CDR1 and CDR2 are SEHNR and FQNEAQ (reference sequence). The CDR3 has 16 amino acids. Trimming removed 2 bases from V and 4 bases from J, with 14 bases in between.

The chain joins TRBV5-1 to TRBJ2-7, with a tentative D call TRBD2 (6 bases). Trimming stripped 7 bases from V and 3 bases from J, with 20 bases between. Germline V gene sequence: CDR1 SGHRS, CDR2 YFSETQ. The CDR3 loop spans 15 amino acids. The CDR3 reads CASSDGGISLYEQYF. Written as DNA, the CDR3 is TGCGCCAGCTCGGACGGAGGGATTTCCCTCTACGAGCAGTACTTC.

J is TRBJ2-2 and V is TRBV5-4; the match to TRBD2 covers 7 bases. Germline CDR1 SGHNT, CDR2 YYREEE (reference sequence). The J segment lost 4 bases and the V segment lost 1 base, leaving 4 bases of the junction unmatched. This CDR3 region has 15 residues. CDR3 protein: CASSLSAGATGELFF. CDR3 bases: TGTGCCAGCAGCTTGTCGGCGGGAGCCACCGGGGAGCTGTTTTTT.

The rearrangement joins TRBV19 to TRBJ2-6, with no clear D. Trimming left V 2 bases short and J 10 bases short, with 6 bases between. The CDR3 is 12 amino acids. Germline values: CDR1 LNHDA, CDR2 SQIVND (reference sequence). The CDR3 region has the DNA TGTGCCAGTAGTATAAGTTTTAACGTCCTGACTTTC. Translating it yields CASSISFNVLTF. The whole variable domain, remainder taken from reference TRBV19 and TRBJ2-6, is DGGITQSPKYLFRKEGQNVTLSCEQNLNHDAMYWYRQDPGQGLRLIYYSQIVNDFQKGDIAEGYSVSREKKESFPLTVTSAQKNPTAFYLCASSISFNVLTFGAGSRLTVL.

The chain is built from TRBV19 and TRBJ2-2, with TRBD2 as a possible D gene (5 bases). The CDR3 runs 13 residues. Germline V gene lookup returns CDR1 LNHDA and CDR2 SQIVND (reference sequence). V gave up 7 bases and J gave up 7 bases, with 13 bases separating them. The CDR3, as DNA: TGTGCCAGTATTCGAGGGTTCGGCGGGGAGCTGTTTTTT. Its protein is CASIRGFGGELFF.

A word on this clone: An end of the junction differs from the germline gene, which may be a read error. This CDR3 reads CASTPDPAGALLF. The CDR3 nucleotides are TGTGCCAGCACCCCCGATCCGGCGGGAGCCCTACTATTC. The chain is built from TRBV7-9 and TRBJ2-7; TRBD2 aligns across 7 bases. The CDR3 length is 13 residues. CDR1 and CDR2 (germline): SEHNR, FQNEAQ (reference sequence).

CDR3 region: CSVVGEGFEQYF. The CDR3 nucleotides are TGCAGCGTTGTTGGGGAGGGGTTCGAGCAGTACTTC. The chain uses TRBV29-1 and TRBJ2-7, with TRBD2 matching 7 bases. The CDR3 totals 12 residues. J lost 6 bases, V lost 4 bases, and 6 bases had no gene match. Germline lookup yields CDR1 SQVTM and CDR2 ANQGSEA.

The V gene is TRBV6-6, the J gene TRBJ2-5; a weak D match, TRBD1 (6 bases). Germline CDR1 reads MNHNY; CDR2 reads SVGAGI (reference sequence). Trimming took 2 bases from V and 5 from J, leaving 9 bases between them. This CDR3 is 13 amino acids long. This chain's CDR3 is CASSYLRGETQYF. The DNA of the CDR3 is TGTGCCAGCAGTTACCTAAGGGGGGAGACCCAGTACTTC.

V is TRBV5-1 and J is TRBJ1-1; 9 bases are shared with TRBD1. This CDR3 has 16 amino acids. Unmatched junction bases numbered 3, after V lost 0 bases and J lost 0 bases. The V gene's germline CDR1 is SGHRS and CDR2 YFSETQ. The CDR3 nucleotides read TGCGCCAGCAGCTTGGCCCGGACAGGGGTGAACACTGAAGCTTTCTTT. Translating it yields CASSLARTGVNTEAFF.

The J gene is TRBJ1-2, the V gene TRBV2, with 7 bases that match TRBD1. The junction had 5 bases not matched to a gene; V was cut back by 6 bases and J by 1 base. Germline lookup yields CDR1 SNHLY and CDR2 FYNNEI. The CDR3 covers 14 residues. CDR3: CASRDRPFNYGYTF. For the CDR3, the DNA is TGTGCCAGCAGGGACAGGCCTTTTAACTATGGCTACACCTTC.

The rearrangement links TRBV4-1 to TRBJ2-6, with D tentatively TRBD1 (6 bases). Per the germline V gene, CDR1 is MGHRA and CDR2 is YSYEKL. The CDR3 runs to 17 residues. V was clipped by 1 base and J by 3 bases, with 13 bases between them. CDR3 protein: CASSQGLRGGGANVLTF. CDR3 DNA: TGCGCCAGCAGCCAAGGCCTCAGGGGCGGTGGGGCCAACGTCCTGACTTTC.

The chain uses TRBV7-2 and TRBJ2-7; D unclear. V lost 1 base, J lost 11 bases, and 15 bases lay in between. Looked up from germline, CDR1 is SGHTA and CDR2 is FQGNSA. This CDR3 region has 13 residues. This CDR3 reads CASSLEVLGAKYF. DNA for the CDR3: TGTGCCAGCAGCTTAGAAGTCCTGGGCGCGAAGTACTTC.

This clone has at least ten counts. CDR3 sequence reads: CASSQGQLQETQYF. The CDR3, as DNA: TGCGCCAGCAGCCAGGGGCAGCTACAAGAGACCCAGTACTTC. The V gene is TRBV5-1, the J gene TRBJ2-5, with TRBD1 as a possible D gene (6 bases). Germline V gene data show CDR1 as SGHRS and CDR2 as YFSETQ. V was cut by 4 bases and J by 2 bases, with 12 bases left in between. The CDR3 is made up of 14 amino acids.

In its sample, this clone was seen a few times. The chain carries TRBV7-9 and TRBJ2-7; D is ambiguous. CDR3 length equals 14 residues. Germline values: CDR1 SEHNR, CDR2 FQNEAQ (reference sequence). Trimming pared 2 bases from V and 1 base from J, leaving 9 bases between. The DNA of the CDR3 is TGTGCCAGCAGCTTAAGTGACCGATCCTACGAGCAGTACTTC. Amino acids: CASSLSDRSYEQYF.

The rearrangement joins TRBV19 to TRBJ1-5; D perhaps matches TRBD1 (6 bases). Germline V CDR1 and CDR2: LNHDA, SQIVND (reference sequence). V was cut by 6 bases and J by 3 bases, with 18 bases left in between. The CDR3 spans 16 residues. The CDR3 here is CASRAYGQRNNQPQHF. DNA for the CDR3: TGTGCCAGTAGAGCATATGGACAGCGGAACAATCAGCCCCAGCATTTT.

The rearrangement links TRBV18 to TRBJ2-2; D is uncertain. V shed 3 bases and J shed 3 bases, with 11 bases lying between them. The CDR3 covers 15 residues. CDR1 is KGHSH, CDR2 LQKENI, per germline. CDR3 bases: TGTGCCAGCTCACCTGTCGTTCTGGACACCGGGGAGCTGTTTTTT. It specifies CASSPVVLDTGELFF.

The V and J genes are TRBV5-8 and TRBJ1-5; D may be TRBD1 (5 bases). The CDR3 length is 16 residues. Germline assignment: CDR1 SGHTS and CDR2 YDEGEE. V was trimmed by 2 bases and J by 5 bases, leaving 17 bases between them. CDR3 DNA sequence: TGTGCCAGCAGCTTTTATGTTTACACGGGGCATCAGCCCCAGCATTTT. The encoded protein is CASSFYVYTGHQPQHF.

The chain employs TRBV28 and TRBJ1-6, with D perhaps TRBD1 (5 bases). The CDR3 spans 17 residues. Trimming pared 1 base from V and 0 bases from J, leaving 10 bases between. Germline CDR1 and CDR2: MDHEN and SYDVKM. The CDR3 protein is CASSLYGTSSYNSPLHF. Written as DNA, the CDR3 is TGTGCCAGCAGTTTATACGGGACTAGCTCCTATAATTCACCCCTCCACTTT.

J is TRBJ2-3 and V is TRBV6-5; possibly TRBD2 for D (7 bases). From germline, CDR1 is MNHEY and CDR2 SVGAGI. CDR3 length: 16 amino acids. The V end was cut by 0 bases, the J end by 3 bases, with 13 bases between. The CDR3 DNA reads TGTGCCAGCAGTTACTCCAGGGGACTACTGACAGATACGCAGTATTTT. As protein: CASSYSRGLLTDTQYF.

The genes are TRBV4-1 and TRBJ2-2; 13 bases are a match to TRBD2. This CDR3 region has 18 residues. Per germline, CDR1 MGHRA and CDR2 YSYEKL. J gave up 2 bases and V 5 bases, and 8 bases lay outside the gene matches. DNA for the CDR3: TGCGCCAGCAGCGAGGGACTAGCGGGACCGATTAACACCGGGGAGCTGTTTTTT. Translation: CASSEGLAGPINTGELFF.

This chain connects TRBV27 to TRBJ2-1; D is unresolved. The V and J ends lost 5 bases and 4 bases respectively, with 33 bases between them. The germline CDR1 and CDR2 sequences are MNHEY and SMNVEV (reference sequence). The CDR3 spans 21 residues. In nucleotides, the CDR3 is TGTGCCAGCAGTCCCACGGAAAAGCCTCTTCGGCCGAGAAGAACATACAATGAGCAGTTCTTC. Translated, it gives CASSPTEKPLRPRRTYNEQFF.

The count of this clone is one. This chain uses TRBV29-1 with TRBJ1-2; D unresolved. Germline V CDR1 and CDR2: SQVTM, ANQGSEA. The V end was cut by 1 base, the J end by 4 bases, with 10 bases between. The CDR3 runs to 13 residues. The CDR3, as DNA: TGCAGCGTTGAAGGGTCGGAGATCTATGGCTACACCTTC. Protein product: CSVEGSEIYGYTF.

The chain links TRBV9 to TRBJ2-3; 7 bases line up with TRBD2. Per the germline V gene, CDR1 is SGDLS and CDR2 is YYNGEE. Trimming removed 0 bases from V and 0 bases from J; junction bases left unmatched: 4. This CDR3 spans 16 amino acids. The CDR3 region has the DNA TGTGCCAGCAGCGTAGGTCTTAGCGGGAGCACAGATACGCAGTATTTT. Residues: CASSVGLSGSTDTQYF.

DNA for the CDR3: TGTGCCAGCAGCCTGACTAGCGGGGAAATCTACGAGCAGTACTTC. Its protein product is CASSLTSGEIYEQYF. The V gene is TRBV7-8, the J gene TRBJ2-7; TRBD2 agrees at 11 bases. The CDR3 has 15 residues. The V and J ends lost 5 bases and 3 bases, in that order; junction bases with no gene match: 6. The germline CDR1 and CDR2 sequences are SGHVS and FQNEAQ.

This chain joins TRBV6-1 and TRBJ2-1; D is unclear. The CDR3 extends over 14 amino acids. CDR1 MNHNS and CDR2 SASEGT come from the germline V gene. Trimming took off 6 bases at V and 0 bases at J, with 9 bases between the two ends. The CDR3: CASRTGSSYNEQFF. DNA of the CDR3: TGTGCCAGCAGGACTGGATCCTCCTACAATGAGCAGTTCTTC.

Only a few counts were recorded for this clone. The J gene is TRBJ1-5, the V gene TRBV28; D ambiguous. This CDR3 is 11 amino acids long. Germline lookup yields CDR1 MDHEN and CDR2 SYDVKM. The V gene lost 3 bases and the J gene lost 7 bases, with 4 bases spanning the gap. The CDR3 DNA sequence: TGTGCCAGCAGTTTTTCACAGCCCCAGCATTTT. Its protein product is CASSFSQPQHF.

The chain recombines TRBV4-1 with TRBJ2-7; D might be TRBD1 (6 bases). The germline V gene encodes CDR1 MGHRA and CDR2 YSYEKL. The CDR3 length is 13 residues. V gave up 4 bases and J gave up 3 bases, with 10 bases separating them. The CDR3 sequence is CASSRDTFYEQYF. CDR3 bases: TGCGCCAGCAGCCGGGACACTTTCTACGAGCAGTACTTC.

This chain links TRBV6-1 with TRBJ2-1; TRBD2 matches at 13 bases. Germline V lookup: CDR1 MNHNS, CDR2 SASEGT. The CDR3 contains 20 residues. V was pared by 2 bases and J by 2 bases, with 12 bases of the junction left unmatched. CDR3 coding DNA: TGTGCCAGCAGTGAACCCACTAGCGGGAGGGCCCTTGGCGCCTACAATGAGCAGTTCTTC. Its translation is CASSEPTSGRALGAYNEQFF.

The chain recombines TRBV30 with TRBJ2-7; the match to TRBD1 covers 8 bases. The CDR3 spans 15 residues. Per germline, CDR1 GTSNPN and CDR2 SVGIG (reference sequence). Trimming removed 3 bases from V and 0 bases from J; junction bases left unmatched: 7. The CDR3 reads CAWSPDRVSSYEQYF. The CDR3 nucleotides read TGTGCCTGGAGCCCGGACAGGGTGAGCTCCTACGAGCAGTACTTC.

The chain has TRBV6-1 and TRBJ1-2; D uncertain. The V gene lost 3 bases and the J gene lost 6 bases, with 8 bases spanning the gap. Per the germline V gene, CDR1 is MNHNS and CDR2 is SASEGT. The CDR3 loop spans 12 amino acids. Written as DNA, the CDR3 is TGTGCCAGCAGTGACAGGAGTCATGGCTACACCTTC. This gives the protein CASSDRSHGYTF.